This record covers a single TCR beta chain. The data were obtained in a study of blood T cell repertoires in COVID-19. Germline V lookup: CDR1 SGHTA, CDR2 FQGTGA. Trimming cost V 2 bases and J 8 bases, with 10 bases left between them. The CDR3 covers 14 residues. This table comes from immunoSEQ multiplex PCR, and its TCRdb copy is limited to in-frame clones, with some not included. The data show 120,000 or so clones, under 85% seen once. The sequence was obtained from a man in his 60s with acute or convalescent COVID-19. Sequences were obtained from peripheral blood. J is TRBJ1-6 and V is TRBV7-3; D gene unclear. The CDR3 protein is CASSLRSGYSPLHF. The DNA of the CDR3 is TGTGCCAGCAGCTTACGGTCAGGTTATTCACCCCTCCACTTT.